This T cell receptor (beta chain) was captured in a study of control samples from healthy donors and cancer patients. The method was immunoSEQ multiplex PCR; TCRdb's version includes in-frame clones alone and lacks a portion of them. The table has 120,000 or so clones, about 89% seen once; the top ten hold roughly 2.8%. Germline V gene data show CDR1 as MDHEN and CDR2 as SYDVKM. Trimming left V 6 bases short and J 10 bases short, with 21 bases between. This CDR3 contains 14 residues. The sequence came from a man aged 55 to 70 in good health. Material: blood. The chain combines TRBV28 with TRBJ1-1; D may be TRBD1 (5 bases). CDR3 sequence (DNA): TGTGCCAGCAGCCTTGGGGGAGGAAGGGATCGAGCTTTCTTT. This gives the protein CASSLGGGRDRAFF.